This TCR beta chain was sequenced during a study of PD-1 blockade in mismatch repair-deficient tumors. Details on this clone: What it binds is unknown.

The repertoire was sequenced with immunoSEQ multiplex PCR; TCRdb's copy has only in-frame clones and lacks some. The profile shows tens of thousands of clones, 83% of them singletons. Overall study results and limits: Tumor-resident clones, often undetectable pretreatment in blood, expanded then contracted after pembrolizumab.

Germline loops: CDR1 SGDLS, CDR2 YYNGEE. This CDR3 contains 9 residues. The germline V and J ends were trimmed by 4 bases and 5 bases, with 0 bases remaining between them. Mismatch repair deficiency was confirmed in all patients, by PCR or immunohistochemistry. The material was peripheral blood, obtained 12 weeks after starting pembrolizumab. This sequence joins TRBV9 and TRBJ1-1; no definite D call. The TCR comes from an adult with mismatch repair-deficient cancer. In nucleotides, the CDR3 is TGTGCCAGCAGCACTGAAGCTTTCTTT. Encoded protein: CASSTEAFF.